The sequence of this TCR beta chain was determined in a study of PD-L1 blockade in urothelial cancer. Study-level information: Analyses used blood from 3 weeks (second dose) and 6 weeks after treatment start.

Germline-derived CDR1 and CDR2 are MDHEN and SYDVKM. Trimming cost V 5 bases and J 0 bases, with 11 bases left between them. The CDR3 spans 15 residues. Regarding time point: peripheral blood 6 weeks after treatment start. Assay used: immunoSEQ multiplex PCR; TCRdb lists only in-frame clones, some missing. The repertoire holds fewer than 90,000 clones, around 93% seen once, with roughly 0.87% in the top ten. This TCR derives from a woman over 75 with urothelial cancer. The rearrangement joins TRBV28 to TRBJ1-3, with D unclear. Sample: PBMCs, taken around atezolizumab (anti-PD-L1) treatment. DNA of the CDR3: TGTGCCAGCAGTCCCTCGGTTGGCTCTGGAAACACCATATATTTT. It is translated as CASSPSVGSGNTIYF.